This TCR beta chain was captured in a study of blood T cell repertoires in COVID-19. Overall study context: Specimens from acute and convalescent COVID-19 originated in the United States, Italy and Spain.

CDR3 length: 13 residues. The germline V and J ends were trimmed by 7 bases and 5 bases, with 14 bases remaining between them. Germline lookup yields CDR1 SGHVS and CDR2 FNYEAQ. Libraries were prepared by immunoSEQ multiplex PCR; TCRdb keeps only in-frame clonotypes and omits some of them. This repertoire shows around 120,000 clones, over 75% found once; its top ten account for 7.6%. Sequencing used peripheral blood. The source of this sequence is a middle-aged man with acute or convalescent COVID-19. The chain carries TRBV7-6 and TRBJ1-2, with TRBD1 as a possible D gene (6 bases). Here the CDR3 DNA reads TGTGCCAGCACCGAAGGGGGGGATTATGGCTACACCTTC. As protein: CASTEGGDYGYTF.